The 12 T cell receptor beta chains below come from one sample, sequenced in a study of blood T cell repertoires in COVID-19. TCRdb's table, derived via immunoSEQ multiplex PCR, lists solely in-frame clones and lacks some. Found here are 200,000 to 250,000 clones, 85% to 90% of them singletons; the top ten hold 1.5%. The material sequenced was peripheral blood. These receptor sequences come from a man between 18 and 29 years old with active or convalescent COVID-19.

The CDR3 is CASSVPGGWDEQFF. The DNA of the CDR3 is TGTGCCAGCAGTGTCCCAGGAGGATGGGATGAGCAGTTCTTC. The gene calls are TRBV2 and TRBJ2-1; possibly TRBD2 for D (5 bases). Germline V gene sequence: CDR1 SNHLY, CDR2 FYNNEI. Deletions cut 4 bases from V and 8 bases from J, with 15 bases between. This CDR3 is built from 14 residues.

V and J are TRBV19 and TRBJ2-7; TRBD1 matches 7 bases. Trimming removed 3 bases from V and 4 bases from J; junction bases left unmatched: 3. Germline loops: CDR1 LNHDA, CDR2 SQIVND (reference sequence). This CDR3 is 13 amino acids long. The CDR3 loop reads CASSIGDSYEQYF. In DNA form, the CDR3 reads TGTGCCAGTAGTATTGGGGACAGTTACGAGCAGTACTTC.

The chain has TRBV10-2 and TRBJ1-3; D uncertain. The V gene's germline CDR1 is WSHSY and CDR2 SAAADI. There are 14 residues in the CDR3. The V end was cut by 6 bases, the J end by 2 bases, with 11 bases between. CDR3 DNA sequence: TGCGCCAGCAGAGCCGGGAACGCTGGAAACACCATATATTTT. Translation gives CASRAGNAGNTIYF.

This sequence joins TRBV10-3 and TRBJ2-3, with a tentative D call TRBD1 (5 bases). The CDR3 totals 13 residues. CDR1 is ENHRY, CDR2 SYGVKD, per germline. The V end lost 0 bases, the J end lost 8 bases, and 9 bases lay between the germline ends. CDR3 sequence (DNA): TGTGCCATCAGTGAGTCGACAGATACTACGCAGTATTTT. Protein product: CAISESTDTTQYF.

This clone was seen once. The J gene is TRBJ2-7, the V gene TRBV27, with 7 positions matching TRBD1. Germline assignment: CDR1 MNHEY and CDR2 SMNVEV (reference sequence). CDR3 length equals 18 residues. The V segment lost 6 bases and the J segment 4 bases; nucleotides outside the gene matches: 21. Here the CDR3 reads CASSPPIRGFRGSYEQYF. For the CDR3, the DNA is TGTGCCAGCAGCCCACCGATCAGGGGGTTCAGGGGGAGTTACGAGCAGTACTTC.

V gene TRBV24-1 combines with J gene TRBJ1-6; D is possibly TRBD1 (6 bases). CDR3 length: 12 residues. Trimming stripped 9 bases from V and 9 bases from J, with 11 bases between. Looked up from germline, CDR1 is KGHDR and CDR2 is SFDVKD. CDR3 amino acids: CATSQGFSPLHF. In nucleotides, the CDR3 is TGTGCCACCTCGCAGGGGTTTTCACCCCTCCACTTT.

The chain is built from TRBV4-3 and TRBJ2-1; the match to TRBD1 covers 9 bases. Germline assignment: CDR1 LGHNA and CDR2 YSLEER. With 0 bases clipped from V and 8 bases from J, the junction kept 11 bases outside the gene matches. The CDR3 has 17 amino acids. The CDR3 DNA follows: TGCGCCAGCAGCCAAGACCCGACCGGGACAGGGTATGATGAGCAGTTCTTC. It codes for CASSQDPTGTGYDEQFF.

V gene TRBV3-1 (or the pseudogene TRBV3-2) combines with J gene TRBJ1-3; D remains ambiguous. Deletions cut 1 base from V and 1 base from J, with 11 bases between. From germline, CDR1 is LGHDT and CDR2 YNNKEL (reference sequence). The CDR3 is 16 amino acids. CDR3 region: CASSQGSGSSGNTIYF. CDR3 bases: TGTGCCAGCAGCCAAGGGTCCGGGTCGTCTGGAAACACCATATATTTT.

This clone occurred once. The CDR3 DNA reads as TGTGCCAGCAGTTACTCGAATCGACTAGCAGGGGAGACCCAGTACTTC. It specifies CASSYSNRLAGETQYF. The chain links TRBV6-5 to TRBJ2-5; the match to TRBD2 covers 7 bases. This CDR3 is 16 amino acids long. Germline V gene lookup returns CDR1 MNHEY and CDR2 SVGAGI. V lost 0 bases, J lost 5 bases, and 9 bases stayed unmatched.

The chain couples TRBV7-2 to TRBJ1-2; possibly TRBD1 for D (5 bases). CDR1 and CDR2 (germline): SGHTA, FQGNSA. This CDR3 is 14 amino acids long. Trimming cost V 5 bases and J 4 bases, with 14 bases left between them. Written as DNA, the CDR3 is TGTGCCAGCAGCCCACTGGGGGGGACCTATGGCTACACCTTC. It encodes CASSPLGGTYGYTF.

CDR3 sequence (DNA): TGTGCCAGCAGCCATGGACAGCTAGCAACTAATGAAAAACTGTTTTTT. Its protein product is CASSHGQLATNEKLFF. The J gene is TRBJ1-4, the V gene TRBV4-2; D is possibly TRBD1 (6 bases). Trimming removed 3 bases from V and 0 bases from J, with 11 bases in between. CDR1 is LGHNA and CDR2 is YNFKEQ in the germline V gene. This CDR3 comprises 16 residues.

The chain has TRBV5-1 and TRBJ2-7; D not resolved. V shed 1 base and J shed 4 bases, with 6 bases lying between them. The CDR3 extends over 12 amino acids. Looked up from germline, CDR1 is SGHRS and CDR2 is YFSETQ. CDR3 loop: CASSLLPYEQYF. The CDR3 nucleotides are TGCGCCAGCAGCTTGCTACCTTACGAGCAGTACTTC.